This T cell receptor (beta chain) was documented in a study of shared clonotypes between healthy human individuals. V lost 3 bases and J 2 bases, leaving 11 bases between the germline ends. The V gene's germline CDR1 is LNHDA and CDR2 SQIVND (reference sequence). This CDR3 comprises 14 residues. Generated by immunoSEQ multiplex PCR, the TCRdb table keeps only in-frame clones and is missing some. The sample consists of about 1 million clones, about 75% of them appearing once. The sequenced material came from memory CD4+ T cells sorted from blood. Documented subset: CD45RA-negative fraction. The chain employs TRBV19 and TRBJ2-7; TRBD1 is a possible D gene (5 bases). This clonotype was obtained from a man between 18 and 35 years old in good health. CDR3 sequence reads: CASSIPGIAYEQYF. In nucleotides, the CDR3 is TGTGCCAGTAGTATTCCAGGGATCGCCTACGAGCAGTACTTC.